This T cell receptor beta chain was profiled in a study of blood T cell repertoires in COVID-19. Across the whole study: Collection of acute and convalescent COVID-19 samples took place in the United States, Italy and Spain. T cells, B-cell-depleted T cells, or PBMCs supplied cDNA or gDNA.

Between the trimmed V and J ends, which lost 2 bases and 5 bases, there was a span of 17 bases. The germline V gene encodes CDR1 MNHNS and CDR2 SASEGT. This CDR3 spans 16 amino acids. Source study methods: Estimates of nucleated cell counts were drawn from the amplification of reference gene primers. Method: immunoSEQ multiplex PCR; TCRdb's copy keeps in-frame clones and lacks some. D and trimming were read from the DNA, whereas the V and J calls and clone size are those reported in that table. The repertoire consists of roughly 230,000 clones, with about 86% occurring once and the leading ten covering around 4.4%.

The sequence was obtained from a man aged 45 to 65 with active or convalescent COVID-19. The gene calls are TRBV6-1 and TRBJ2-3; maybe TRBD1 (5 bases). Material: peripheral blood. CDR3 DNA sequence: TGTGCCAGCAGTGAATCTCGTGGCAGGGTAGGAGATACGCAGTATTTT. It codes for CASSESRGRVGDTQYF.